The rows below give T cell receptor beta chains drawn from one sample of a study of blood T cell repertoires in COVID-19. Sequencing used immunoSEQ multiplex PCR; TCRdb keeps in-frame clones, though not all of them. The sample has 150,000 or so clones; roughly 80% are singletons. The sample was PBMCs or T cells enriched from blood (not recorded which). The receptors shown here come from a man between 45 and 60 years old who had recovered from COVID-19. Each CDR3 is given without its conserved first and last residue. The D gene is left open where the match is weak.

j_call d_call v_call cdr3_aa
TRBJ1-5 TRBD1 TRBV18 ASSPGQGSQPQH
TRBJ2-3 . TRBV2 ASGSGVGTDTQY
TRBJ2-7 TRBD1 TRBV10-3 AISDATGATYEQY
TRBJ1-1 . TRBV9 ASSVGQDNAEAF
TRBJ2-3 TRBD2 TRBV4-3 ASSPGRPDTQY
TRBJ2-1 . TRBV13 ASSRSGPGEQF
TRBJ1-1 TRBD1 TRBV7-8 ASSLANGNLGQGNTEAF
TRBJ2-5 TRBD1 TRBV6-5 ASRGRGTETQY
TRBJ2-7 TRBD1 TRBV19 ASSPVDRGKDEQY
TRBJ1-4 TRBD1 TRBV6-1 ASSVRDRGATNEKLF
TRBJ1-5 TRBD1 TRBV19 ASSARQGPGPQH
TRBJ2-3 TRBD2 TRBV10-3 AIRGTSGGTTDTQY
TRBJ1-3 . TRBV5-5 ASSARQEPSGNTIY
TRBJ2-1 . TRBV27 ASSLYPDYEGYNEQF
TRBJ1-1 . TRBV11-2 ASSPGVKTEAF
TRBJ1-1 . TRBV10-3 AIRFEGSGEAF
TRBJ2-3 . TRBV3-1/TRBV3-2 ASSQRPSLGTDTQY
TRBJ1-1 . TRBV28 ASRNWDLGTEAF
TRBJ2-1 TRBD2 TRBV7-9 ASSPPFRLAGVNNEQF
TRBJ1-3 . TRBV7-2 ASSLKGAGNTIY
TRBJ1-1 . TRBV11-2 ASSSNHPEAF
TRBJ1-5 . TRBV15 ATSVTTFVRGINQPQH
TRBJ1-5 TRBD1 TRBV6-1 ASSETGQGFFGNQPQH
TRBJ2-3 TRBD2 TRBV5-1 ASSPWTSGGTGTQY
TRBJ1-5 TRBD1 TRBV19 ASSITSGQGYQPQH
TRBJ1-1 TRBD1 TRBV7-9 ASSLQGANTEAF
TRBJ1-6 . TRBV15 ATSSRNSPLH
TRBJ1-6 . TRBV30 AWDSGQHNSPLH